This T cell receptor beta chain was identified in a study of blood T cell repertoires in COVID-19. At the level of the study: COVID-19 samples from acute and convalescent phases originated in the United States, Italy and Spain. T cells, B-cell-depleted T cells, or PBMCs provided the cDNA or gDNA that served as material.

CDR1 is SGDLS, CDR2 YYNGEE, per germline. Between the trimmed V and J ends, which lost 0 bases and 5 bases, there was a span of 15 bases. This CDR3 is 15 amino acids long. Original data processing: Reference gene primers were amplified, and this amplification served to estimate nucleated cell counts. Generated by immunoSEQ multiplex PCR, the TCRdb table keeps only in-frame clones and is missing some. V and J calls and clone size are given by that table; D and trimming were obtained from the DNA. The table includes about 250,000 clones, more than 70% detected once. The sample consisted of peripheral blood. The gene calls are TRBV9 and TRBJ2-7; D is ambiguous. This receptor was identified in a woman aged 40-49 years who had recovered from COVID-19. CDR3 sequence (DNA): TGTGCCAGCAGCGTAGGCCCGGGTAGGTCCGACGAGCAGTACTTC. Translation gives CASSVGPGRSDEQYF.